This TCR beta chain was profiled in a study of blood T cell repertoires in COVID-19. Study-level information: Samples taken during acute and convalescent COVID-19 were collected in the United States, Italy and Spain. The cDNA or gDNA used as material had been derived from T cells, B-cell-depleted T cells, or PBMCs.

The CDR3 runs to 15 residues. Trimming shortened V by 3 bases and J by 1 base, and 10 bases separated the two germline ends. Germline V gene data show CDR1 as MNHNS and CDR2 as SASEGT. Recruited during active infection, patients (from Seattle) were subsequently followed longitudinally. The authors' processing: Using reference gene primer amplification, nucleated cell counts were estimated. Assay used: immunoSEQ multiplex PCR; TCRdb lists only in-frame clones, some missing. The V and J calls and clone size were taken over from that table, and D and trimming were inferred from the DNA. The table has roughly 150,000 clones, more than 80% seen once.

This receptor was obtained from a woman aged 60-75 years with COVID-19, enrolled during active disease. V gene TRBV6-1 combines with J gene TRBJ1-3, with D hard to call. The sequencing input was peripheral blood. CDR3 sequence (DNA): TGTGCCAGCAGTGAGATGGGAGTTTCTGGAAACACCATATATTTT. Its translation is CASSEMGVSGNTIYF.